The 22 T cell receptor beta chains listed next were all sequenced from one sample in a study of regulatory T cells in long-lasting Graves disease. The TCR beta library used iRepertoire HTBI primers with Arm-PCR amplification of CDR3. One entry per CDR3 protein results from TCRdb running MiXCR on the multiplex PCR reads. The sample consists of fewer than 550,000 distinct CDR3 sequences, about 16% of them appearing once. Regarding time point: newly diagnosed GD, antithyroid drugs for less than 3 months. There was RNA extracted from PBMCs, and the TCR library was made from it. These same data were also listed under a study on T cells in Graves' hyperthyroidism and ophthalmopathy.

Source: peripheral blood mononuclear cells (PBMCs), taken at new diagnosis, from a patient treated with antithyroid drugs. The receptors here all came from a woman aged 35-65 years with Graves disease.

This clonotype was detected only a few times. The V gene is TRBV7-9, the J gene TRBJ2-1, with 8 bases matching TRBD2. With 6 bases clipped from V and 2 bases from J, the junction kept 15 bases outside the gene matches. Germline values: CDR1 SEHNR, CDR2 FQNEAQ (reference sequence). The CDR3 totals 18 residues. CDR3 loop: CASRLGSGGPRAYNEQFF. DNA for the CDR3: TGTGCCAGCAGGCTAGGCTCGGGGGGGCCCCGTGCCTACAATGAGCAGTTCTTC.

Concerning this clonotype: A much larger clone lies one base from this, so it may be a read error. A read error is likely, as this CDR3 ends without the conserved phenylalanine or tryptophan. V and J are TRBV7-2 and TRBJ2-5; 7 nucleotides agree with TRBD1. This CDR3 is 15 amino acids long. V dropped 3 bases and J dropped 2; count of bases not matched to a gene: 6. The germline V gene has CDR1 SGHTA and CDR2 FQGNSA. The CDR3 sequence is CASSFLQDRQETQYS. As DNA, the CDR3 is TGTGCCAGCAGCTTCCTACAGGACAGGCAAGAGACCCAGTACTCC.

Many counts were recorded for this clonotype. The chain recombines TRBV28 with TRBJ2-1; D unclear. Trimming left V 5 bases short and J 6 bases short, with 17 bases between. There are 15 residues in the CDR3. Germline CDR1 is MDHEN and CDR2 is SYDVKM. CDR3 residues: CASSPRSDWGNEQFF. As DNA, the CDR3 is TGTGCCAGCAGTCCCCGCTCGGATTGGGGCAATGAGCAGTTCTTC. The entire variable domain, with the rest obtained from reference TRBV28 and TRBJ2-1, is as follows: DVKVTQSSRYLVKRTGEKVFLECVQDMDHENMFWYRQDPGLGLRLIYFSYDVKMKEKGDIPEGYSVSREKKERFSLILESASTNQTSMYLCASSPRSDWGNEQFFGPGTRLTVL.

Only a few counts were recorded for this clonotype. Because the CDR3 is missing its conserved closing phenylalanine or tryptophan, this is likely a read error. The chain combines TRBV28 with TRBJ2-3, with D unclear. V lost 2 bases and J lost 3, with 3 bases in between. Germline values: CDR1 MDHEN, CDR2 SYDVKM. This CDR3 is 12 amino acids long. DNA for the CDR3: TGTGCCAGCAGTTTAAATACAGATACGCAGTATCTT. It specifies CASSLNTDTQYL.

This clonotype was counted only a few times. J is TRBJ2-3 and V is TRBV3-1; D might be TRBD1 (5 bases). Germline CDR1 LGHDT, CDR2 YNNKEL (reference sequence). The CDR3 runs 15 residues. V was cut by 3 bases and J by 2 bases, with 12 bases left in between. This chain's CDR3 is CASSHLRGSTDTQYF. CDR3 nucleotide sequence: TGTGCCAGCAGCCACCTAAGGGGATCCACAGATACGCAGTATTTT.

This clonotype was counted many times. The V call is TRBV12-3 or TRBV12-4, the J call TRBJ1-2; D not resolved. V gave up 3 bases and J gave up 7 bases, with 15 bases separating them. This CDR3 has 14 amino acids. The CDR3 reads CASSFLPATSGYTF. As DNA, the CDR3 is TGTGCCAGCAGTTTTCTCCCAGCGACGAGTGGCTACACCTTC.

V and J are TRBV13 and TRBJ1-3; tentative D call: TRBD1 (6 bases). V lost 5 bases to trimming and J lost 0 bases, with 11 bases between them. Germline V lookup: CDR1 PRHDT, CDR2 FYEKMQ (reference sequence). The CDR3 totals 15 residues. CDR3 nucleotides: TGTGCCAGCAGCGCGGGACAAAACTCTGGAAACACCATATATTTT. Amino acids: CASSAGQNSGNTIYF. The whole variable domain, remainder taken from reference TRBV13 and TRBJ1-3, is AAGVIQSPRHLIKEKRETATLKCYPIPRHDTVYWYQQGPGQDPQFLISFYEKMQSDKGSIPDRFSAQQFSDYHSELNMSSLELGDSALYFCASSAGQNSGNTIYFGEGSWLTVV.

This clonotype was recorded at least ten times. CDR3 nucleotides: TGTGCCAGTAGTCCGGGACCGATAAACACTGAAGCTTTCTTT. Translation gives CASSPGPINTEAFF. The gene calls are TRBV19 and TRBJ1-1; a weak D match, TRBD1 (5 bases). Germline loops: CDR1 LNHDA, CDR2 SQIVND (reference sequence). The CDR3 covers 14 residues. The V end was cut by 5 bases, the J end by 2 bases, with 12 bases between.

This clonotype was recorded many times. The V call is TRBV5-1, the J call TRBJ1-1, with TRBD1 as a possible D gene (5 bases). The CDR3 consists of 15 residues. The V gene lost 2 bases and the J gene lost 0 bases, with 11 bases spanning the gap. Per the germline V gene, CDR1 is SGHRS and CDR2 is YFSETQ. CDR3 sequence (DNA): TGCGCCAGCAGCTTTGGGGCAAGTATGAACACTGAAGCTTTCTTT. Amino acids: CASSFGASMNTEAFF. The variable domain in full, with the rest retrieved from reference TRBV5-1 and TRBJ1-1, is KAGVTQTPRYLIKTRGQQVTLSCSPISGHRSVSWYQQTPGQGLQFLFEYFSETQRNKGNFPGRFSGRQFSNSRSEMNVSTLELGDSALYLCASSFGASMNTEAFFGQGTRLTVV.

This clonotype was detected only a few times. The chain joins TRBV11-2 to TRBJ2-7, with a weak D call TRBD1 (7 bases). Trimming took 3 bases from V and 0 from J, leaving 9 bases between them. The CDR3 is made up of 14 amino acids. Germline V gene sequence: CDR1 SGHAT, CDR2 FQNNGV. This CDR3 is CASSLEGASYEQYF. CDR3 nucleotide sequence: TGTGCCAGCAGCTTGGAGGGGGCCTCCTACGAGCAGTACTTC.

This clonotype appeared many times. This chain connects TRBV2 to TRBJ1-1, with TRBD1 matching over 10 bases. The J segment lost 0 bases and the V segment lost 6 bases, leaving 4 bases of the junction unmatched. The germline CDR1 and CDR2 sequences are SNHLY and FYNNEI. The CDR3 is made up of 15 amino acids. CDR3 bases: TGTGCCAGCAGCAGGGACAGGGGAGTGAACACTGAAGCTTTCTTT. Its protein product is CASSRDRGVNTEAFF. Looking up the rest from reference TRBV2 and TRBJ1-1 gives the full variable domain: EPEVTQTPSHQVTQMGQEVILRCVPISNHLYFYWYRQILGQKVEFLVSFYNNEISEKSEIFDDQFSVERPDGSNFTLKIRSTKLEDSAMYFCASSRDRGVNTEAFFGQGTRLTVV.

In its sample, this clonotype was seen many times. V usage is TRBV4-1 and J usage is TRBJ1-3; unclear D gene. Germline CDR1 reads MGHRA; CDR2 reads YSYEKL. This CDR3 has 16 amino acids. The germline V and J ends were trimmed by 0 bases and 1 base, with 10 bases remaining between them. The CDR3 spells CASSQEGSLSGNTIYF. DNA of the CDR3: TGCGCCAGCAGCCAAGAAGGCAGCCTGTCTGGAAACACCATATATTTT.

This clonotype was picked up a small number of times. Germline is not matched at one junction end, which may reflect a read error. The rearrangement uses TRBV6-9 and TRBJ1-1; no firm D call. The CDR3 extends over 12 amino acids. Germline values: CDR1 MNHGY, CDR2 SVAAGI. In nucleotides, the CDR3 is TGTGCCAGCAGTTACCCACAGCCTGAAGCTCTCTTT. This translates into CASSYPQPEALF.

A remark on this clonotype: A much larger clone lies a single base off, so this may be a read error. In this CDR3 the conserved last residue, phenylalanine or tryptophan, is missing, so a read error is likely. The chain carries TRBV11-3 and TRBJ2-5, with 9 bases matching TRBD2. The germline CDR1 and CDR2 sequences are SGHNT and YENEEA. This CDR3 is built from 14 residues. CDR3 in DNA: TGTCCCAGCAGCGGGCGACTAGCGGAAGAGACCCAGTACCTC. Amino acid sequence: CPSSGRLAEETQYL.

This clonotype was counted at least ten times. The chain recombines TRBV28 with TRBJ2-7; 7 bases match TRBD1. Per germline, CDR1 MDHEN and CDR2 SYDVKM. The CDR3 totals 14 residues. V lost 5 bases, J lost 3 bases, and 7 bases stayed unmatched. DNA for the CDR3: TGTGCCAGCAGTCCCACAGGGGACCTCTACGAGCAGTACTTC. Its translation: CASSPTGDLYEQYF.

This clonotype was detected a few times. This chain connects TRBV5-1 to TRBJ2-7; 9 bases agree with TRBD1. Per germline, CDR1 SGHRS and CDR2 YFSETQ. V dropped 5 bases and J dropped 5; count of bases not matched to a gene: 11. This CDR3 spans 15 amino acids. CDR3 coding DNA: TGCGCCAGCAGTCCACCACAGGGGGCGCTGGACGAGCAGTACTTC. This translates into CASSPPQGALDEQYF.

This clonotype was counted at least ten times. The chain joins TRBV11-2 to TRBJ2-1; D remains unclear. CDR3 length: 14 amino acids. V lost 6 bases and J lost 3, with 12 bases in between. CDR1 and CDR2 (germline): SGHAT, FQNNGV. The chain's CDR3 is CASRAKGLYNEQFF. CDR3 DNA: TGTGCCAGCAGAGCCAAGGGCCTCTACAATGAGCAGTTCTTC.

This clonotype was observed at least ten times. V gene TRBV6-1 combines with J gene TRBJ2-1; tentatively, D is TRBD2 (6 bases). V was clipped by 0 bases and J by 12 bases, with 9 bases between them. CDR1 and CDR2 (germline): MNHNS, SASEGT. The CDR3 consists of 12 residues. CDR3 protein: CASSEAWRGQFF. CDR3 coding DNA: TGTGCCAGCAGTGAAGCCTGGAGGGGGCAGTTCTTC.

A few counts support this clonotype. In DNA form, the CDR3 reads TGTGCCACCAGCCCTACCGGGACAGGGGGCGGGTCAGATACGCAGTATTTT. Translation: CATSPTGTGGGSDTQYF. The genes are TRBV15 and TRBJ2-3; TRBD1 agrees at 12 bases. J lost 4 bases, V lost 5 bases, and 10 bases had no gene match. The CDR3 totals 17 residues. Germline CDR1 and CDR2: LNHNV and YYDKDF (reference sequence).

This clonotype was detected many times. V and J are TRBV2 and TRBJ1-1, with D perhaps TRBD1 (6 bases). There are 14 residues in the CDR3. Germline V gene sequence: CDR1 SNHLY, CDR2 FYNNEI. The ends were cut back, 7 bases at V and 0 bases at J, with 12 bases in the middle. DNA of the CDR3: TGTGCCAGCAAAGGACAGTGGGTGAACACTGAAGCTTTCTTT. This encodes CASKGQWVNTEAFF.

In this sample, this clonotype turned up once. A much larger clone differs from this one at a single base, so this may be a read error. The chain carries TRBV20-1 and TRBJ2-7; a possible D gene is TRBD2 (5 bases). The CDR3 totals 13 residues. Germline V lookup: CDR1 DFQATT, CDR2 SNEGSKA (reference sequence). Written as DNA, the CDR3 is TGCAGTGCTCCCGCTACTAGTTACTACGAGCCGTACTTC. This codes for CSAPATSYYEPYF.

This clonotype was counted only a few times. The chain recombines TRBV20-1 with TRBJ1-2; TRBD1 matches at 11 bases. Germline V lookup: CDR1 DFQATT, CDR2 SNEGSKA (reference sequence). V lost 1 base, J lost 5 bases, and 6 bases stayed unmatched. This CDR3 contains 15 residues. The DNA of the CDR3 is TGCAGTGCTAGAGGAGGACAGGGGGCAGGATATGGCTACACCTTC. Its translation is CSARGGQGAGYGYTF.